These 25 T cell receptor beta chains originate from one sample sequenced in a study of blood T cell repertoires in COVID-19. TCRdb keeps only in-frame clones here, not all; method: immunoSEQ multiplex PCR. The sample contains some 51,000 clones, 75% to 95% of which appear only once. The sample taken for sequencing was peripheral blood. The source of these receptors is a man in his fifties with acute or convalescent COVID-19.

This chain uses TRBV5-1 with TRBJ1-6; 7 bases map to TRBD1. This CDR3 comprises 14 residues. Germline V CDR1 and CDR2: SGHRS, YFSETQ. J gave up 5 bases and V 4 bases, and 3 bases lay outside the gene matches. The CDR3 sequence: CASSTGTDNSPLHF. In nucleotides, the CDR3 is TGCGCCAGCAGCACAGGGACAGATAATTCACCCCTCCACTTT.

V is TRBV20-1 and J is TRBJ1-4; 7 positions agree with TRBD1. The CDR3 runs 13 residues. The ends lost 3 bases at V and 7 bases at J; junction bases unmatched: 5. CDR1 and CDR2 from the germline V gene are DFQATT and SNEGSKA (reference sequence). CDR3 sequence: CSASAGGSEKLFF. The CDR3 coding sequence is TGCAGTGCTAGTGCAGGGGGGAGTGAAAAACTGTTTTTT.

J is TRBJ1-1 and V is TRBV6-5, with TRBD1 matching 9 bases. J lost 3 bases, V lost 7 bases, and 9 bases had no gene match. The CDR3 is 15 residues long. Germline assignment: CDR1 MNHEY and CDR2 SVGAGI. The CDR3 region has the DNA TGTGCCAGCACCAGGACAGGGGTCTGGGACACTGAAGCTTTCTTT. As protein: CASTRTGVWDTEAFF.

J is TRBJ2-7 and V is TRBV5-1; 8 bases map to TRBD1. The CDR3 is made up of 15 amino acids. V was clipped by 5 bases and J by 5 bases; unmatched bases: 12. The germline gives CDR1 SGHRS, CDR2 YFSETQ. The CDR3 DNA follows: TGCGCCAGCAGGGGGCGGACAGGGAAGGAGGACGAGCAGTACTTC. As protein: CASRGRTGKEDEQYF.

The chain recombines TRBV4-1 with TRBJ1-6, with D perhaps TRBD1 (5 bases). Germline-derived CDR1 and CDR2 are MGHRA and YSYEKL. The CDR3 sequence is 17 residues long. Trimming took off 2 bases at V and 4 bases at J, with 15 bases between the two ends. This chain's CDR3 is CASSQPRDSRYNSPLHF. In nucleotides, the CDR3 is TGCGCCAGCAGCCAACCTCGTGACAGCCGTTATAATTCACCCCTCCACTTT.

V is TRBV25-1 and J is TRBJ1-4, with D perhaps matching TRBD1 (5 bases). Germline V lookup: CDR1 MGHDK, CDR2 SYGVNS. Trimming took 6 bases from V and 5 from J, leaving 13 bases between them. The CDR3 covers 14 residues. The CDR3 protein is CASSPGAGNEKLFF. The CDR3 nucleotides are TGTGCCAGCAGCCCTGGGGCAGGGAATGAAAAACTGTTTTTT.

The chain is built from TRBV13 and TRBJ2-4; possible D gene TRBD1, 5 bases. V dropped 5 bases and J dropped 4 bases, with 12 bases sitting between them. Germline V gives CDR1 PRHDT, CDR2 FYEKMQ (reference sequence). This CDR3 comprises 14 residues. CDR3 DNA: TGTGCCAGCAGCAGGGGTATTGGTAAAAACATTCAGTACTTC. Amino acid sequence: CASSRGIGKNIQYF.

The chain carries TRBV6-5 and TRBJ1-5, with D tentatively TRBD1 (6 bases). Germline V gives CDR1 MNHEY, CDR2 SVGAGI. Trimming cost V 0 bases and J 8 bases, with 11 bases left between them. The CDR3 totals 14 residues. The CDR3 region is CASSYSGAKKPQHF. The CDR3 DNA reads as TGTGCCAGCAGTTACTCGGGGGCGAAAAAGCCCCAGCATTTT.

The chain employs TRBV11-3 and TRBJ2-1, with D possibly matching TRBD1 (5 bases). With 1 base removed from V and 6 bases from J, the gap between germline ends came to 13 bases. From germline, CDR1 is SGHNT and CDR2 YENEEA. The length of the CDR3 is 15 residues. The CDR3 DNA reads TGTGCCAGCAGCTTAGGGAATAGGGGTTTCAATGAGCAGTTCTTC. Amino acid sequence: CASSLGNRGFNEQFF.

This chain uses TRBV5-1 with TRBJ2-3, with TRBD1 matching 8 bases. Unmatched junction bases numbered 6, after V lost 3 bases and J lost 0 bases. The CDR3 loop spans 16 amino acids. The germline V gene has CDR1 SGHRS and CDR2 YFSETQ. CDR3 loop: CASSSVGTGSTDTQYF. The CDR3 region has the DNA TGCGCCAGCAGCTCCGTGGGGACAGGAAGCACAGATACGCAGTATTTT.

V gene TRBV7-9 combines with J gene TRBJ1-1, with D tentatively TRBD1 (6 bases). Germline loops: CDR1 SEHNR, CDR2 FQNEAQ (reference sequence). The V end lost 5 bases, the J end lost 4 bases, and 8 bases lay between the germline ends. This CDR3 region has 12 residues. CDR3 DNA sequence: TGTGCCAGCAGCCAGGGGACCACTGAAGCTTTCTTT. This encodes CASSQGTTEAFF.

The chain's CDR3 is CASSPSVNTQYF. For the CDR3, the DNA is TGTGCCAGCAGCCCTTCGGTTAATACGCAGTATTTT. V and J are TRBV3-1 (or the pseudogene TRBV3-2) and TRBJ2-3; no clear D gene. Deletions cut 4 bases from V and 7 bases from J, with 9 bases between. The CDR3 loop spans 12 amino acids. The germline gives CDR1 LGHDT, CDR2 YNNKEL (reference sequence).

This clone is a singleton in its sample. CDR3 amino acids: CASSHVPNYGYTF. The CDR3, as DNA: TGTGCCAGCAGCCACGTCCCCAACTATGGCTACACCTTC. The chain employs TRBV14 and TRBJ1-2; D is ambiguous. Trimming cost V 3 bases and J 2 bases, with 7 bases left between them. This CDR3 has 13 amino acids. Germline V CDR1 and CDR2: SGHDN, FVKESK.

The chain uses TRBV6-5 and TRBJ1-6, with a weak D call TRBD1 (6 bases). CDR1 and CDR2 (germline): MNHEY, SVGAGI. Trimming took 5 bases from V and 7 from J, leaving 15 bases between them. The length of the CDR3 is 15 residues. The CDR3 sequence is CASSLGAGANSPLHF. The CDR3 DNA reads as TGTGCCAGCAGTCTTGGGGCAGGGGCAAATTCACCCCTCCACTTT.

V and J are TRBV30 and TRBJ2-1, with a weak D call TRBD1 (5 bases). Germline V lookup: CDR1 GTSNPN, CDR2 SVGIG (reference sequence). This CDR3 contains 13 residues. Trimming shortened V by 5 bases and J by 2 bases, and 10 bases separated the two germline ends. As DNA, the CDR3 is TGTGCCTGGGGCAGGGTTGCCTACAATGAGCAGTTCTTC. Its translation: CAWGRVAYNEQFF.

The chain couples TRBV18 to TRBJ2-1, with 8 bases fitting TRBD2. This CDR3 has 15 residues. Germline V gene lookup returns CDR1 KGHSH and CDR2 LQKENI. The V gene end was trimmed by 6 bases and the J gene end by 5 bases; junction bases not matched to a gene: 9. The CDR3: CASSLGTRVDNEQFF. The CDR3 bases are TGTGCCAGCTCTCTCGGGACTAGGGTCGACAATGAGCAGTTCTTC.

J is TRBJ1-1 and V is TRBV18, with D uncertain. V was shortened by 1 base and J by 1 base, with 16 bases between the two germline ends. CDR3 length: 17 residues. Looked up from germline, CDR1 is KGHSH and CDR2 is LQKENI. The CDR3: CASSPQVLKGGNTEAFF. CDR3 sequence (DNA): TGTGCCAGCTCACCACAGGTCTTAAAGGGAGGGAACACTGAAGCTTTCTTT.

The rearrangement links TRBV5-1 to TRBJ2-7, with 7 bases matching TRBD1. CDR3 length equals 15 residues. With V trimmed by 7 bases and J by 1 base, 11 bases remained unmatched. Germline CDR1 is SGHRS and CDR2 is YFSETQ. DNA of the CDR3: TGCGCCAGCGCCATGGGACAGAGTTCTTCCTACGAGCAGTACTTC. This gives the protein CASAMGQSSSYEQYF.

The chain uses TRBV19 and TRBJ1-2; a weak D match, TRBD1 (5 bases). The V gene lost 4 bases and the J gene lost 6 bases, with 18 bases spanning the gap. The CDR3 consists of 15 residues. The germline CDR1 and CDR2 sequences are LNHDA and SQIVND (reference sequence). CDR3 in amino acids: CASSKWEGTLDGYTF. CDR3 nucleotides: TGTGCCAGTAGTAAGTGGGAGGGGACCCTCGATGGCTACACCTTC.

The CDR3 region has the DNA TGTGCCAGCAGCCAAGATTTTCGACTCGAGGATACGCAGTATTTT. This encodes CASSQDFRLEDTQYF. The chain combines TRBV3-1 (or the pseudogene TRBV3-2) with TRBJ2-3; unclear D gene. The CDR3 has 15 residues. Germline lookup yields CDR1 LGHDT and CDR2 YNNKEL (reference sequence). V lost 0 bases and J 6 bases, leaving 13 bases between the germline ends.

The chain joins TRBV19 to TRBJ2-7; TRBD1 might be the D (5 bases). This CDR3 contains 14 residues. Trimming removed 3 bases from V and 2 bases from J, with 11 bases in between. Germline V gene lookup returns CDR1 LNHDA and CDR2 SQIVND (reference sequence). The CDR3 DNA is TGTGCCAGTAGTATGGCAGGGTCGACCTACGAGCAGTACTTC. Its translation is CASSMAGSTYEQYF.

V gene TRBV5-8 combines with J gene TRBJ2-3; 7 bases match TRBD1. The V segment lost 7 bases and the J segment 2 bases; nucleotides outside the gene matches: 13. The CDR3 covers 16 residues. Germline assignment: CDR1 SGHTS and CDR2 YDEGEE. The CDR3, as DNA: TGTGCCAGCCCAGCCGTATGGGACAGTTACACAGATACGCAGTATTTT. As protein: CASPAVWDSYTDTQYF. The whole variable domain, filled in from reference TRBV5-8 and TRBJ2-3, reads EAGVTQSPTHLIKTRGQQATLRCSPISGHTSVYWYQQALGLGLQFLLWYDEGEERNRGNFPPRFSGRQFPNYSSELNVNALELEDSALYLCASPAVWDSYTDTQYFGPGTRLTVL.

The chain couples TRBV2 to TRBJ1-4, with D possibly TRBD1 on 5 matching bases. There are 14 residues in the CDR3. Trimming took 10 bases from V and 5 from J, leaving 17 bases between them. The germline CDR1 and CDR2 sequences are SNHLY and FYNNEI. CDR3 protein: CATNGGGRNEKLFF. For the CDR3, the DNA is TGTGCCACCAATGGGGGGGGACGGAATGAAAAACTGTTTTTT.

The chain has TRBV28 and TRBJ1-1; 9 nucleotides agree with TRBD1. J lost 5 bases, V lost 6 bases, and 7 bases had no gene match. The CDR3 covers 14 residues. Looked up from germline, CDR1 is MDHEN and CDR2 is SYDVKM. CDR3 sequence (DNA): TGTGCCAGCAGGGCGACAGGGGGGAGGACTGAAGCTTTCTTT. Its translation is CASRATGGRTEAFF.

V gene TRBV3-1 (or the pseudogene TRBV3-2) combines with J gene TRBJ1-4, with 7 nucleotides matching TRBD1. The V and J ends lost 3 bases and 3 bases, in that order; junction bases with no gene match: 4. Germline assignment: CDR1 LGHDT and CDR2 YNNKEL (reference sequence). The CDR3 has 15 amino acids. CDR3 region: CASSQRDRPNEKLFF. The CDR3 DNA is TGTGCCAGCAGCCAGAGGGACAGACCTAATGAAAAACTGTTTTTT.